Presented here are 21 T cell receptor beta chains from one specimen sequenced in a study of identical twins. Via MiXCR, TCRdb re-called the 5' RACE reads, giving one row per CDR3 protein. The table records 500,000 to 650,000 distinct CDR3 sequences, approximately 20% of them present only once. The data were also submitted as part of a second study, on yellow fever vaccine responses in identical twins.

The sequenced material came from CD4+ T cells sorted from blood. The receptors derive from a woman younger than 30 in good health.

This chain links TRBV10-2 with TRBJ2-1; 9 nucleotides align to TRBD2. The germline CDR1 and CDR2 sequences are WSHSY and SAAADI. The CDR3 is 16 residues long. Trimming at V came to 6 bases and at J to 4 bases, leaving 10 bases not matched to a gene. This CDR3 reads CASRRTGTSTYNEQFF. The CDR3, as DNA: TGCGCCAGCAGGAGAACCGGGACTAGCACGTACAATGAGCAGTTCTTC.

This sequence joins TRBV4-1 and TRBJ1-5, with D possibly matching TRBD1 (6 bases). The V end lost 3 bases, the J end lost 3 bases, and 15 bases lay between the germline ends. This CDR3 comprises 16 residues. Germline loops: CDR1 MGHRA, CDR2 YSYEKL. This CDR3 reads CASSQDTGYVNQPQHF. The CDR3 DNA reads as TGCGCCAGCAGCCAGGATACAGGGTACGTCAATCAGCCCCAGCATTTT.

The chain uses TRBV3-1 and TRBJ1-1; D remains ambiguous. Germline lookup yields CDR1 LGHDT and CDR2 YNNKEL (reference sequence). This CDR3 is built from 12 residues. V gave up 6 bases and J gave up 7 bases, with 12 bases separating them. Written as DNA, the CDR3 is TGTGCCAGCAGTTACCGGGAGGGTGAAGCTTTCTTT. It specifies CASSYREGEAFF.

V is TRBV28 and J is TRBJ2-7; perhaps TRBD2 as D (7 bases). The CDR3 loop spans 15 amino acids. Germline CDR1 is MDHEN and CDR2 is SYDVKM. Trimming removed 5 bases at V and 6 bases at J, with 20 bases between. CDR3 nucleotide sequence: TGTGCCAGCAGTCTTCAACAGGGAGGGGCCCTCGAGCAGTACTTC. Translated: CASSLQQGGALEQYF.

The rearrangement joins TRBV5-1 to TRBJ1-1, with TRBD1 as a possible D gene (5 bases). The CDR3 sequence is 14 residues long. Trimming removed 0 bases at V and 4 bases at J, with 10 bases between. Germline-derived CDR1 and CDR2 are SGHRS and YFSETQ. The CDR3 region is CASSLAMGGTEAFF. CDR3 bases: TGCGCCAGCAGCTTGGCCATGGGGGGCACTGAAGCTTTCTTT.

The V call is TRBV24-1, the J call TRBJ2-5; TRBD2 aligns across 7 bases. This CDR3 region has 17 residues. Looked up from germline, CDR1 is KGHDR and CDR2 is SFDVKD. The V and J ends lost 2 bases and 4 bases, in that order; junction bases with no gene match: 12. The CDR3 coding sequence is TGTGCCACCAGTGATTCATCCGTAGCGGGTAAAGGAGAGACCCAGTACTTC. This gives the protein CATSDSSVAGKGETQYF.

This clonotype turned up a few times. The V call is TRBV4-1, the J call TRBJ2-1; 13 bases map to TRBD2. Germline CDR1 reads MGHRA; CDR2 reads YSYEKL. The CDR3 extends over 16 amino acids. The V segment lost 5 bases and the J segment 7 bases; nucleotides outside the gene matches: 8. CDR3 bases: TGCGCCAGCAGCAGCACTAGCGGGGGGGCATGGAATGAGCAGTTCTTC. Translated, it gives CASSSTSGGAWNEQFF.

The J gene is TRBJ1-4, the V gene TRBV5-6, with D perhaps matching TRBD1 (5 bases). V gave up 1 base and J gave up 0 bases, with 7 bases separating them. The CDR3 is 15 residues long. The germline V gene has CDR1 SGHDT and CDR2 YYEEEE. The CDR3 region is CASSLQGPTNEKLFF. CDR3 nucleotides: TGTGCCAGCAGCTTGCAGGGCCCAACTAATGAAAAACTGTTTTTT.

This clonotype was seen a handful of times. The rearrangement links TRBV10-3 to TRBJ2-3, with 8 positions matching TRBD1. Germline assignment: CDR1 ENHRY and CDR2 SYGVKD. J gave up 3 bases and V 6 bases, and 14 bases lay outside the gene matches. CDR3 length equals 17 residues. The CDR3 is CAIRDRARGVGTDTQYF. The CDR3 DNA reads as TGTGCCATCAGGGACAGGGCGCGCGGAGTGGGGACAGATACGCAGTATTTT.

Here the CDR3 DNA reads TGTGCCATCAGTGAATCCGAGATAAAACAGGCCATCTATGGCTACACCTTC. This codes for CAISESEIKQAIYGYTF. J is TRBJ1-2 and V is TRBV10-3, with a possible D match to TRBD1 (5 bases). Germline lookup yields CDR1 ENHRY and CDR2 SYGVKD. The CDR3 has 17 amino acids. Trimming removed 3 bases at V and 4 bases at J, with 21 bases between.

This chain uses TRBV29-1 with TRBJ2-4; 7 bases are shared with TRBD2. CDR1 and CDR2 from the germline V gene are SQVTM and ANQGSEA. V dropped 4 bases and J dropped 7; count of bases not matched to a gene: 13. The CDR3 length is 15 residues. This chain's CDR3 is CSVVWEGRGVNIQYF. For the CDR3, the DNA is TGCAGCGTTGTGTGGGAGGGGAGAGGTGTCAACATTCAGTACTTC.

CDR3 bases: TGTGCCAGCAGCTTGGTTGCAGTTCGGGAGCAGTTCTTC. Protein: CASSLVAVREQFF. The chain employs TRBV5-5 and TRBJ2-1, with D unclear. The length of the CDR3 is 13 residues. V was cut by 0 bases and J by 10 bases, with 11 bases left in between. Germline V lookup: CDR1 SGHKS, CDR2 YYEKEE (reference sequence).

This clonotype has only a few counts. V gene TRBV12-3 or TRBV12-4 combines with J gene TRBJ2-7; possibly TRBD1 for D (5 bases). CDR3 size: 15 residues. The V end lost 6 bases, the J end lost 0 bases, and 15 bases lay between the germline ends. CDR3 nucleotides: TGTGCCAGCAGCCCCTGGGGCTCCCGCTCCTACGAGCAGTACTTC. This translates into CASSPWGSRSYEQYF.

This clonotype has just a few counts. The chain is built from TRBV29-1 and TRBJ2-7, with D possibly matching TRBD2 (5 bases). CDR3 size: 12 residues. Trimming removed 7 bases from V and 2 bases from J, with 12 bases in between. Germline-derived CDR1 and CDR2 are SQVTM and ANQGSEA. The CDR3 reads CSAVDSPYEQYF. The CDR3 region has the DNA TGCAGCGCCGTGGACTCACCCTACGAGCAGTACTTC.

The rearrangement joins TRBV24-1 to TRBJ2-5, with unresolved D. Trimming removed 1 base at V and 1 base at J, with 3 bases between. In germline, CDR1 is KGHDR, CDR2 SFDVKD. The CDR3 consists of 13 residues. The chain's CDR3 is CATSDFLQETQYF. In DNA form, the CDR3 reads TGTGCCACCAGTGATTTTCTCCAAGAGACCCAGTACTTC.

The J gene is TRBJ2-7, the V gene TRBV20-1; 9 nucleotides align to TRBD1. This CDR3 region has 15 residues. Germline CDR1 is DFQATT and CDR2 is SNEGSKA (reference sequence). The trim removed 4 bases at V and 1 base at J, leaving 8 bases unmatched. The CDR3 bases are TGCAGTGCTACCAAAACAGGGGGCCCTTCCTACGAGCAGTACGTC. Translated: CSATKTGGPSYEQYV.

In its sample, this clonotype was seen a few times. This chain uses TRBV20-1 with TRBJ2-1, with 9 bases lining up with TRBD2. CDR1 DFQATT and CDR2 SNEGSKA come from the germline V gene (reference sequence). V shed 3 bases, J shed 5 bases, and the junction held 8 bases outside the gene matches. CDR3 length equals 15 residues. CDR3 protein: CSASPPLAGHNEQFF. The CDR3 nucleotides read TGCAGTGCTAGTCCCCCGCTAGCGGGGCACAATGAGCAGTTCTTC.

The sample holds a few counts of this clonotype. The V gene is TRBV7-8, the J gene TRBJ2-3, with 9 nucleotides matching TRBD2. Germline-derived CDR1 and CDR2 are SGHVS and FQNEAQ. Trimming at V came to 5 bases and at J to 5 bases, leaving 11 bases not matched to a gene. The CDR3 is made up of 16 amino acids. This chain's CDR3 is CASSRRGGGVRDTQYF. CDR3 sequence (DNA): TGTGCCAGCAGCCGCAGGGGCGGGGGGGTCAGAGATACGCAGTATTTT.

There are a few counts of this clonotype. V usage is TRBV7-9 and J usage is TRBJ1-1; possible D gene TRBD1, 5 bases. Germline loops: CDR1 SEHNR, CDR2 FQNEAQ (reference sequence). CDR3 length: 15 residues. The germline V and J ends were trimmed by 5 bases and 2 bases, with 15 bases remaining between them. The CDR3 is CASSRRQTVNTEAFF. In nucleotides, the CDR3 is TGTGCCAGCAGCAGACGACAGACCGTAAACACTGAAGCTTTCTTT.

The chain is built from TRBV12-5 and TRBJ2-2, with 9 bases identical to TRBD2. The CDR3 spans 13 residues. J gave up 6 bases and V 6 bases, and 2 bases lay outside the gene matches. The germline V gene has CDR1 LGHNT and CDR2 FRNRAP. CDR3 sequence reads: CASGGLAAGELFF. In DNA, the CDR3 is TGTGCTAGTGGGGGACTAGCAGCCGGGGAGCTGTTTTTT.

This clonotype showed up just once. V gene TRBV18 combines with J gene TRBJ1-2, with 9 positions matching TRBD1. This CDR3 has 15 residues. CDR1 is KGHSH, CDR2 LQKENI, per germline. V lost 9 bases, J lost 3 bases, and 11 bases stayed unmatched. The CDR3 region has the DNA TGTGCCAGTCGGGGACAGGGACAAAGGGACTATGGCTACACCTTC. Encoded protein: CASRGQGQRDYGYTF.